A single sample is the source of the 8 T cell receptor beta chains below, sequenced in a study of T cell responses to AZD1222 COVID-19 vaccine. Sequencing used immunoSEQ multiplex PCR; TCRdb keeps in-frame clones, though not all of them. This table has roughly 150,000 clones, almost 90% appearing once. This material consisted of peripheral blood, taken on day 0 of AZD1222 vaccination. These receptors came from an adult in good health.

This rearrangement joins TRBV28 to TRBJ1-1; D unclear. The CDR3 is made up of 13 amino acids. V was pared by 6 bases and J by 5 bases, with 13 bases between. Germline CDR1 MDHEN, CDR2 SYDVKM. The CDR3 spells CASRSPPGTEAFF. CDR3 in DNA: TGTGCCAGCAGATCCCCTCCGGGGACTGAAGCTTTCTTT.

This rearrangement joins TRBV7-8 to TRBJ1-5; D gene uncertain. Between the trimmed V and J ends, which lost 5 bases and 4 bases, there was a span of 21 bases. CDR3 length: 17 amino acids. Germline V CDR1 and CDR2: SGHVS, FQNEAQ. Here the CDR3 reads CASSQFPAGVINQPQHF. In nucleotides, the CDR3 is TGTGCCAGCAGCCAATTCCCAGCCGGGGTGATTAATCAGCCCCAGCATTTT.

V usage is TRBV5-1 and J usage is TRBJ1-4; D remains ambiguous. From germline, CDR1 is SGHRS and CDR2 YFSETQ. The ends were cut back, 3 bases at V and 7 bases at J, with 19 bases in the middle. The CDR3 length is 16 residues. The CDR3 DNA reads as TGCGCCAGCAGCTCGCCGGGCTCCGGAGGTAGTGAAAAACTGTTTTTT. It specifies CASSSPGSGGSEKLFF.

This chain uses TRBV28 with TRBJ2-7; 14 positions match TRBD2. V shed 11 bases, J shed 10 bases, and the junction held 10 bases outside the gene matches. Germline CDR1 reads MDHEN; CDR2 reads SYDVKM. The CDR3 covers 13 residues. The CDR3 sequence: CAGGTSGGSAQYF. DNA for the CDR3: TGTGCCGGGGGGACTAGCGGGGGTTCTGCCCAGTACTTC. The full variable domain, completed using reference TRBV28 and TRBJ2-7, is DVKVTQSSRYLVKRTGEKVFLECVQDMDHENMFWYRQDPGLGLRLIYFSYDVKMKEKGDIPEGYSVSREKKERFSLILESASTNQTSMYLCAGGTSGGSAQYFGPGTRLTVT.

The genes are TRBV4-1 and TRBJ2-2; 7 nucleotides align to TRBD2. The CDR3 is 14 residues long. Germline loops: CDR1 MGHRA, CDR2 YSYEKL. V lost 6 bases and J lost 5; bases outside the gene matches: 6. CDR3 nucleotides: TGCGCCAGCAGAAACCTAGCGGTAACCGGGGAGCTGTTTTTT. Its translation is CASRNLAVTGELFF.

J is TRBJ1-2 and V is TRBV7-2; D remains ambiguous. The germline CDR1 and CDR2 sequences are SGHTA and FQGNSA. The CDR3 runs 12 residues. The ends were cut back, 3 bases at V and 4 bases at J, with 6 bases in the middle. CDR3 region: CASSFTIYGYTF. The CDR3 DNA is TGTGCCAGCAGCTTCACTATCTATGGCTACACCTTC.

The J gene is TRBJ2-1, the V gene TRBV7-2, with D possibly being TRBD2 (5 bases). V lost 1 base, J lost 9 bases, and 13 bases lay in between. Per germline, CDR1 SGHTA and CDR2 FQGNSA. The CDR3 has 14 residues. The CDR3 spells CASSLGSDRGEQFF. Written as DNA, the CDR3 is TGTGCCAGCAGCTTAGGTTCGGATCGGGGTGAGCAGTTCTTC.

This chain links TRBV5-4 with TRBJ2-1; 8 bases line up with TRBD1. CDR1 and CDR2 (germline): SGHNT, YYREEE (reference sequence). Unmatched junction bases numbered 5, after V lost 4 bases and J lost 5 bases. This CDR3 contains 14 residues. DNA for the CDR3: TGTGCCAGCAGCCTCTTGACAGGGGACAATGAGCAGTTCTTC. Encoded protein: CASSLLTGDNEQFF.